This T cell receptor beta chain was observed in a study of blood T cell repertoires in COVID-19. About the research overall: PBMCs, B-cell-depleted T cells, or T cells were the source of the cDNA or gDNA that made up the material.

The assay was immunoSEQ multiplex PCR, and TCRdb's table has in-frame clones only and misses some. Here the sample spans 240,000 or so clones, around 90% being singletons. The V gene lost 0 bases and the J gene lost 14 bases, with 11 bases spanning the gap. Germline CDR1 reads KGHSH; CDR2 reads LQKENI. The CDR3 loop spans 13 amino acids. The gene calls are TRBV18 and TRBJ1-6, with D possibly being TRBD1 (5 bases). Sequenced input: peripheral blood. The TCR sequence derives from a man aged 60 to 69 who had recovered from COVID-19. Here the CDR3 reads CASSPPMGRSLHF. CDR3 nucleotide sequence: TGTGCCAGCTCACCACCGATGGGGCGGTCCCTCCACTTT.